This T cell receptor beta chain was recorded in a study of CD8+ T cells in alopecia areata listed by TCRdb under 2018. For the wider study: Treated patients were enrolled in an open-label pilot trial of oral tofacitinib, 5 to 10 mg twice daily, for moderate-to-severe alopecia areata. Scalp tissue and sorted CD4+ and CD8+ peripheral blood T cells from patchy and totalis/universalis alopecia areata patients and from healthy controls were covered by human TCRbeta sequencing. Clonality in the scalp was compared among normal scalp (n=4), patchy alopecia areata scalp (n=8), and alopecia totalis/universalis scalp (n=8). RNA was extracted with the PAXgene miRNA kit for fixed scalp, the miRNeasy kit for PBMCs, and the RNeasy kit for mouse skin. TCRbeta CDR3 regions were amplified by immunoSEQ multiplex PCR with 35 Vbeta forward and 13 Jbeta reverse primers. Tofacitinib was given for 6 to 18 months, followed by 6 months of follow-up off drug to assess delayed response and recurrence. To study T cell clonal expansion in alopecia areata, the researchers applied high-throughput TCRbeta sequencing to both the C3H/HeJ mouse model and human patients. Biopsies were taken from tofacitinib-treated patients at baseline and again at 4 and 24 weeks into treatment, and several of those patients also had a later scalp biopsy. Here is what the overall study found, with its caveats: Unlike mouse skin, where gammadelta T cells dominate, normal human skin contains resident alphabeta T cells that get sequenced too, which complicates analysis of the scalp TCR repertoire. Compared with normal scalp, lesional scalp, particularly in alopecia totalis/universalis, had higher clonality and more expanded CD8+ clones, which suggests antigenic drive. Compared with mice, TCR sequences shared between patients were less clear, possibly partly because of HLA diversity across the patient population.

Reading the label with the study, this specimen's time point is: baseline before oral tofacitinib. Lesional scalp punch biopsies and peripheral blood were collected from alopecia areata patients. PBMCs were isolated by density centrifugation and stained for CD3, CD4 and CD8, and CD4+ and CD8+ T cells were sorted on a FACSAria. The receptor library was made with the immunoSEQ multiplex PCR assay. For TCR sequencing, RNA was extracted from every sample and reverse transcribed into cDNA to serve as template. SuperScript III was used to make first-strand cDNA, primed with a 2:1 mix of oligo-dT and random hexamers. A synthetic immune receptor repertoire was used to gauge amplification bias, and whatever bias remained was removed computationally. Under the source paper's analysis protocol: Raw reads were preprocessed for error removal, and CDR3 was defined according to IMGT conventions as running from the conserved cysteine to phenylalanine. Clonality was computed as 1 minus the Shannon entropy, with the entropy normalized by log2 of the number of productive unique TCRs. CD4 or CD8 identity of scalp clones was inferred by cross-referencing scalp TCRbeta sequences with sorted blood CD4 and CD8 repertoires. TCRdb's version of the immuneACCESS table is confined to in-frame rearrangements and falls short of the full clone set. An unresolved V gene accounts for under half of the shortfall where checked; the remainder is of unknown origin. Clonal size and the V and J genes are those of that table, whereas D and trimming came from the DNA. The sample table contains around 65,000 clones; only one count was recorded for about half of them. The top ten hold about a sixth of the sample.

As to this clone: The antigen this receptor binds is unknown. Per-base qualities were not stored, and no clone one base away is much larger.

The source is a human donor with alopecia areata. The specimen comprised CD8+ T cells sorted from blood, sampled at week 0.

The DNA sequence is TGTGCCTGGAGTGTAAGCAGAGATAGCAATCAGCCCCAGCATTTT. This yields the protein CAWSVSRDSNQPQHF. The rearranged segments are TRBV30 and TRBJ1-5, with the D gene uncertain. CDR3 length: 15 amino acids, cysteine to phenylalanine. Only CDR3 DNA remains: 45 bases, in frame from the first base. The germline V gene (reference sequence) sets CDR1 to GTSNPN and CDR2 to SVGIG. V loses 0 bases, J loses 0 bases, and the germline ends lie 9 bases apart. With all but the CDR3 taken from the reference TRBV30 and TRBJ1-5 genes, the full variable domain is: SQTIHQWPATLVQPVGSPLSLECTVEGTSNPNLYWYRQAAGRGLQLLFYSVGIGQISSEVPQNLSASRPQDRQFILSSKKLLLSDSGFYLCAWSVSRDSNQPQHFGDGTRLSIL.